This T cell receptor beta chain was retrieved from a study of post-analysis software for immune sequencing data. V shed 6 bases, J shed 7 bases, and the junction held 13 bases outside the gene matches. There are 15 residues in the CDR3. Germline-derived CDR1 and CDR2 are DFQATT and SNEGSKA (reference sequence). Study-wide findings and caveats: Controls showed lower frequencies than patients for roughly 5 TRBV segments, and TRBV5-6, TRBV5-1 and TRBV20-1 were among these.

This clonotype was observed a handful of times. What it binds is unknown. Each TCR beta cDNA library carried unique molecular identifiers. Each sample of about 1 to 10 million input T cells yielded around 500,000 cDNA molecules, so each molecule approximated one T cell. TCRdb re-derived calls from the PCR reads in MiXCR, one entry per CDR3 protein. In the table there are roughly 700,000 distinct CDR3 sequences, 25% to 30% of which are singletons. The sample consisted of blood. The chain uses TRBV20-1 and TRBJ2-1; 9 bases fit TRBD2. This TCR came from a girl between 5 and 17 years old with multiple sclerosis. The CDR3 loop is CSAQKGLAGLNEQFF. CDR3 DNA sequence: TGCAGTGCCCAAAAAGGTCTAGCGGGGCTAAATGAGCAGTTCTTC.